This T cell receptor beta chain is drawn from a study of graft-versus-host responses after intestinal transplantation. For the study at large: Uniformly, recipients were administered anti-thymocyte globulin induction with subsequent tacrolimus and steroids for about 3 years.

This CDR3 region has 16 residues. V lost 1 base, J lost 5 bases, and 14 bases lay in between. The germline CDR1 and CDR2 sequences are SEHNR and FQNEAQ (reference sequence). In regard to this clone: Its antigen is as yet unknown.

Sequenced by immunoSEQ multiplex PCR; TCRdb stores in-frame clones only, minus some. The repertoire includes roughly 28,000 clones, roughly 82% of them detected once, and around 0.72% sits in the top ten. This TCR was recovered from a human donor who received an intestinal transplant. This sequence joins TRBV7-9 and TRBJ1-4; D is possibly TRBD1 (6 bases). The sample in question was unstimulated CD4+ T cells sorted from spleen or lymph node cells, obtained before intestinal transplant. The CDR3 DNA reads as TGTGCCAGCAGCTTAGGCCGGGGGCGATTAAATGAAAAACTGTTTTTT. Its protein is CASSLGRGRLNEKLFF.